One and the same sample provided the 23 T cell receptor beta chains below, sequenced in a study of blood T cell repertoires in COVID-19. The repertoire was sequenced with immunoSEQ multiplex PCR; TCRdb's copy has only in-frame clones and lacks some. Of about 170,000 clones in the sample, around 80% are singletons; the top ten hold under 3%. The sequencing input was peripheral blood. The source of these receptors is a woman aged 60-75 years with acute or convalescent COVID-19.

This clone appeared a single time. The chain has TRBV19 and TRBJ2-3, with D possibly matching TRBD1 (6 bases). Trimming pared 4 bases from V and 3 bases from J, leaving 8 bases between. Per the germline V gene, CDR1 is LNHDA and CDR2 is SQIVND (reference sequence). This CDR3 has 13 residues. The CDR3 loop is CASSNRATDTQYF. CDR3 coding DNA: TGTGCCAGTAGTAACAGGGCGACAGATACGCAGTATTTT.

V gene TRBV5-1 combines with J gene TRBJ2-7; 8 bases match TRBD1. CDR3 length: 14 residues. Trimming took 0 bases from V and 2 from J; bases not matched to a gene: 1. Germline CDR1 is SGHRS and CDR2 is YFSETQ. CDR3 in DNA: TGCGCCAGCAGCTTGGTGACAGGGGCCTACGAGCAGTACTTC. Protein sequence: CASSLVTGAYEQYF.

The chain uses TRBV5-6 and TRBJ1-5; D is perhaps TRBD1 (5 bases). Looked up from germline, CDR1 is SGHDT and CDR2 is YYEEEE. Between the trimmed V and J ends, which lost 1 base and 7 bases, there was a span of 12 bases. The CDR3 covers 14 residues. CDR3 loop: CASSLIGGMQPQHF. CDR3 DNA: TGTGCCAGCAGCTTGATCGGGGGGATGCAGCCCCAGCATTTT.

Written as DNA, the CDR3 is TGCAGCGTTGATATCGAGGGACAGGGCTATGGCTACACCTTC. Protein sequence: CSVDIEGQGYGYTF. The chain joins TRBV29-1 to TRBJ1-2; the match to TRBD1 covers 9 bases. Germline V gives CDR1 SQVTM, CDR2 ANQGSEA. The CDR3 has 14 amino acids. The junction had 6 bases not matched to a gene; V was cut back by 3 bases and J by 4 bases. The variable domain in full, completed from reference TRBV29-1 and TRBJ1-2, reads SAVISQKPSRDICQRGTSLTIQCQVDSQVTMMFWYRQQPGQSLTLIATANQGSEATYESGFVIDKFPISRPNLTFSTLTVSNMSPEDSSIYLCSVDIEGQGYGYTFGSGTRLTVV.

The rearrangement joins TRBV15 to TRBJ1-5; D may be TRBD1 (5 bases). The CDR3 covers 14 residues. Trimming removed 3 bases at V and 4 bases at J, with 10 bases between. Germline V gene lookup returns CDR1 LNHNV and CDR2 YYDKDF (reference sequence). The DNA for the CDR3 is TGTGCCACCAGCAGTGCGGGGGAGAATCAGCCCCAGCATTTT. Protein: CATSSAGENQPQHF.

CDR3 in amino acids: CASSHKQGNYGYTF. The CDR3 DNA reads as TGCGCCAGCAGTCATAAACAGGGGAACTATGGCTACACCTTC. The V gene is TRBV23-1, the J gene TRBJ1-2; 7 nucleotides align to TRBD1. TRBV23-1 carries the ORF label, with uncertain function. V lost 3 bases, J lost 2 bases, and 3 bases stayed unmatched. There are 14 residues in the CDR3.

The rearrangement links TRBV5-1 to TRBJ2-2, with 9 nucleotides matching TRBD1. J lost 7 bases, V lost 3 bases, and 4 bases had no gene match. CDR1 SGHRS and CDR2 YFSETQ come from the germline V gene. The CDR3 has 14 amino acids. The CDR3 here is CASSSGQGNGELFF. The CDR3 DNA follows: TGCGCCAGCAGCTCGGGACAGGGTAACGGGGAGCTGTTTTTT.

The rearrangement uses TRBV7-3 and TRBJ2-5, with 8 bases identical to TRBD1. Trimming at V came to 3 bases and at J to 5 bases, leaving 8 bases not matched to a gene. The CDR3 is 15 amino acids. Per the germline V gene, CDR1 is SGHTA and CDR2 is FQGTGA. CDR3 in DNA: TGTGCCAGCAGCTTCGCAGGGGGCATGATGGAGACCCAGTACTTC. Its protein product is CASSFAGGMMETQYF.

V usage is TRBV6-5 and J usage is TRBJ2-3; D ambiguous. CDR3 length: 13 residues. Looked up from germline, CDR1 is MNHEY and CDR2 is SVGAGI. V lost 6 bases and J 4 bases, leaving 11 bases between the germline ends. DNA for the CDR3: TGTGCCAGCAGCGGTCTTAGTCCAGATACGCAGTATTTT. Its protein is CASSGLSPDTQYF.

V is TRBV19 and J is TRBJ2-3; TRBD1 might be the D (5 bases). Germline V gene data show CDR1 as LNHDA and CDR2 as SQIVND (reference sequence). V lost 3 bases and J lost 7, with 20 bases in between. CDR3 length: 16 residues. The CDR3 nucleotides are TGTGCCAGTAGTATTGGCATGGCAGGGCTGGGGTATACGCAGTATTTT. Amino acid sequence: CASSIGMAGLGYTQYF.

V usage is TRBV30 and J usage is TRBJ1-1; no clear D gene. There are 14 residues in the CDR3. V was shortened by 0 bases and J by 4 bases, with 12 bases between the two germline ends. Germline-derived CDR1 and CDR2 are GTSNPN and SVGIG (reference sequence). The CDR3 region is CAWSVPSKITEAFF. CDR3 DNA sequence: TGTGCCTGGAGTGTACCGAGTAAAATCACTGAAGCTTTCTTT.

The chain couples TRBV6-5 to TRBJ2-2; D remains ambiguous. Trimming took 5 bases from V and 2 from J, leaving 3 bases between them. Germline V gives CDR1 MNHEY, CDR2 SVGAGI. The CDR3 runs to 12 residues. Here the CDR3 DNA reads TGTGCCAGCAGTCTTAACACCGGGGAGCTGTTTTTT. It is translated as CASSLNTGELFF.

This chain links TRBV21-1 with TRBJ2-2; no check of the table's D call, TRBD1, against the DNA was made. TRBV21-1 is annotated as a pseudogene. The CDR3 covers 16 residues. The CDR3 protein is CASSPLDRGNTGELFF. CDR3 coding DNA: TGTGCCAGCAGCCCCTTGGACAGGGGAAACACCGGGGAGCTGTTTTTT.

V usage is TRBV12-3 or TRBV12-4 and J usage is TRBJ1-1; no clear D. V was clipped by 7 bases and J by 3 bases, with 12 bases between them. This CDR3 spans 13 amino acids. The CDR3 DNA is TGTGCCAGCAAGCTGACGGGATACACTGAAGCTTTCTTT. Translated: CASKLTGYTEAFF.

V gene TRBV5-6 combines with J gene TRBJ2-5, with D tentatively TRBD2 (5 bases). Germline loops: CDR1 SGHDT, CDR2 YYEEEE. V was pared by 2 bases and J by 2 bases, with 10 bases between. The CDR3 length is 14 residues. CDR3 nucleotides: TGTGCCAGCAGCTTTTTCGGGATTCAAGAGACCCAGTACTTC. Translation: CASSFFGIQETQYF.

The chain combines TRBV18 with TRBJ2-7, with D perhaps matching TRBD2 (6 bases). V was clipped by 3 bases and J by 3 bases, with 15 bases between them. This CDR3 is built from 15 residues. Germline V gives CDR1 KGHSH, CDR2 LQKENI. The CDR3 here is CASSPGREGGYEQYF. The DNA for the CDR3 is TGTGCCAGCTCACCGGGACGCGAGGGAGGCTACGAGCAGTACTTC.

This clone was detected only a few times. The chain is built from TRBV27 and TRBJ2-1, with 12 bases that match TRBD2. Germline lookup yields CDR1 MNHEY and CDR2 SMNVEV (reference sequence). The length of the CDR3 is 17 residues. The J segment lost 3 bases and the V segment lost 0 bases, leaving 3 bases of the junction unmatched. The CDR3 DNA reads as TGTGCCAGCAGTTTATCCGCGACTAGCGGGGGCTACAATGAGCAGTTCTTC. This encodes CASSLSATSGGYNEQFF.

The chain is built from TRBV28 and TRBJ2-7; 11 bases match TRBD2. Losses at the gene ends were 9 bases for V and 1 base for J; bases not matched to a gene: 8. CDR1 and CDR2 (germline): MDHEN, SYDVKM. The CDR3 spans 15 residues. CDR3 nucleotides: TGTGCCAGTCATAGCGGGGGGGCAAATTCCTACGAGCAGTACTTC. Translated, it gives CASHSGGANSYEQYF.

This rearrangement joins TRBV5-6 to TRBJ1-2; 9 bases agree with TRBD1. CDR1 and CDR2 (germline): SGHDT, YYEEEE. V dropped 0 bases and J dropped 4; count of bases not matched to a gene: 10. The CDR3 runs to 17 residues. The CDR3 loop is CASSLVRDRVPPYGYTF. The CDR3 nucleotides read TGTGCCAGCAGCTTGGTCCGGGACAGGGTACCCCCCTATGGCTACACCTTC.

The chain couples TRBV7-8 to TRBJ2-3; 8 bases agree with TRBD1. The V gene end was trimmed by 6 bases and the J gene end by 9 bases; junction bases not matched to a gene: 11. The length of the CDR3 is 14 residues. CDR1 and CDR2 (germline): SGHVS, FQNEAQ. In DNA, the CDR3 is TGTGCCAGCAGGACCGGGACAGGAGATCTGACGCAGTATTTT. The encoded protein is CASRTGTGDLTQYF.

The chain recombines TRBV6-2 or TRBV6-3 with TRBJ2-1; 13 bases are a match to TRBD2. Trimming removed 5 bases from V and 7 bases from J; junction bases left unmatched: 8. This CDR3 region has 16 residues. Looked up from germline, CDR1 is MNHEY and CDR2 is SVGEGT. This chain's CDR3 is CASSRQGLAGRNEQFF. The CDR3 nucleotides read TGTGCCAGCAGTAGACAGGGACTAGCGGGGAGGAATGAGCAGTTCTTC.

V and J are TRBV5-4 and TRBJ1-2; 7 bases are a match to TRBD1. Germline V gene sequence: CDR1 SGHNT, CDR2 YYREEE (reference sequence). The trim removed 4 bases at V and 6 bases at J, leaving 9 bases unmatched. This CDR3 is 14 amino acids long. The CDR3 DNA sequence: TGTGCCAGCAGCCAACCGGGACAGCGAAATGGCTACACCTTC. Translating gives CASSQPGQRNGYTF.

This chain connects TRBV6-5 to TRBJ2-1; 11 bases align to TRBD2. With V trimmed by 8 bases and J by 7 bases, 7 bases remained unmatched. The CDR3 totals 14 residues. Germline V gives CDR1 MNHEY, CDR2 SVGAGI. The CDR3 loop is CASCASGGRNEQFF. The DNA for the CDR3 is TGTGCCAGCTGCGCTAGCGGGGGGAGGAATGAGCAGTTCTTC.